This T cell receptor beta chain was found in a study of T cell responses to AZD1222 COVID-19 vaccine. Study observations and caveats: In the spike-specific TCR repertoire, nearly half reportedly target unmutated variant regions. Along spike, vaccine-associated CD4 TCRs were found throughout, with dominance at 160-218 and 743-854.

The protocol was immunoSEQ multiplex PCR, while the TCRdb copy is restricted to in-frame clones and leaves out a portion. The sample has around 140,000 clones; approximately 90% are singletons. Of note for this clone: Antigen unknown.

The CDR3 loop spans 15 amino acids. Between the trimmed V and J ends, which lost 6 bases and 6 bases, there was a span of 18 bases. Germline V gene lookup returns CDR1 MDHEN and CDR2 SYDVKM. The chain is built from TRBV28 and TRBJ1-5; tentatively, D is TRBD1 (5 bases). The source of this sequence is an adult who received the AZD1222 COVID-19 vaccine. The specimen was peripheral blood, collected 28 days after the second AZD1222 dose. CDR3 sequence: CASSRTGSRGQPQHF. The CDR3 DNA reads TGTGCCAGCAGCCGGACGGGCTCAAGGGGTCAGCCCCAGCATTTT. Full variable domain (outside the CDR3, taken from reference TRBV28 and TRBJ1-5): DVKVTQSSRYLVKRTGEKVFLECVQDMDHENMFWYRQDPGLGLRLIYFSYDVKMKEKGDIPEGYSVSREKKERFSLILESASTNQTSMYLCASSRTGSRGQPQHFGDGTRLSIL.